This T cell receptor (beta chain) comes out of a study of blood T cells in healthy people across ages (dated by TCRdb to the mid-2010s). Concerning the study at large: Template switching captured roughly one uniquely barcoded TCR beta cDNA molecule per two T cells in model experiments. Two additional independent replicas of 1 million unique cDNA reads from the same blood draw were analyzed for two donors (one aged 18 to 29 and one aged 80 or older). The donors were split into four age groups: young (average 16 years), middle-aged (about 40), aged (roughly 60) and long-lived (roughly 88). Donors of different ages were randomly distributed across sequencing lanes to avoid experimental bias. Age-related changes in TCR beta repertoire diversity were measured in the study by deep sequencing normalized with unique cDNA molecular identifiers.

Including the terminal cysteine and phenylalanine, the CDR3 comprises 14 residues. The kept DNA is CDR3 alone, 42 bases in frame from the first base. The germline V gene (reference sequence) supplies CDR1 DFQATT and CDR2 SNEGSKA. The method behind the library was 5' RACE. TCRdb lists the instrument as Illumina HiSeq 2500. The second PCR ran for roughly 7 to 11 cycles and used a J-beta primer mix along with a sample-barcoded 5' primer. A unique molecular identifier was introduced onto each TCR beta cDNA molecule by a template-switch 5' adaptor carrying 12 random nucleotides. Each sample yielded at least 2.5 million CDR3-containing paired-end reads. First-strand cDNA synthesis was performed from all RNA using the Mint cDNA synthesis kit, with priming by a TRBC-specific oligonucleotide. Following uracil-DNA glycosylase treatment, a first 18-cycle PCR with universal primers M1SS and BC2_uni_R was performed on all cDNA. As for how the authors treated the data: Normalization of each sample was performed by random selection of 1 million high-quality reads, each carrying a distinct molecular identifier. Instead of being binned into consensus sequences, reads that shared molecular identifiers were thrown out. CDR3 identification, clonotype clustering and error correction used MiTCR with a Q25 quality threshold and the strictest error-elimination algorithm. Lower-bound total TCR beta diversity was estimated with a nonparametric unseen species model using Euler transformation. The public sequencing data were trimmed at Q25 with fastp and processed into clonotypes with MiXCR by TCRdb, which kept only in-frame beta chains. All rows with the same CDR3 protein become a single entry with the most common DNA and genes. What appears here as the V and J calls and clone size reflects TCRdb's work, not the paper's. The sample records fewer than 1,000,000 distinct CDR3 sequences, under 55% of which are singletons. The ten largest clones take up about a fifth of the sample.

A note on this clonotype: Its antigen is still unknown. No base-level quality is on record; no much larger clone is a single base apart.

Here is what the overall study found, with its caveats: As age increased, observed TCR beta diversity per million T cells dropped in a roughly linear way, and a significant reduction was already evident by age about 40. There was a strong correlation between observed TCR beta diversity and the percentage of naive T cells measured by flow cytometry. The long-lived group showed more naive CD4+ T cells, fewer expanded clones and increased TCR diversity than the aged group, suggesting age selection. Bulk unsorted PBMC profiling prevented conclusive comparison of naive and antigen-experienced compartments. Estimates of total diversity based on one million sequenced T cells were considered lower bounds and underestimates. Because donor CMV infection status was unknown, age-related changes in expanded clonotypes were potentially confounded.

The approximately 40 donors, aged roughly 6 to 95 years, were systemically healthy Caucasian individuals from Russia. Each donor gave 8 to 10 milliliters of peripheral blood, drawn into EDTA-treated Vacutainer tubes. Ficoll-Paque density-gradient centrifugation was used to isolate PBMCs, with at least 7 million per sample. Trizol reagent was used to extract total RNA from the PBMCs, yielding at least 5 micrograms per sample. For every donor, flow cytometry on a PBMC aliquot measured the percentage of naive CD45RAhigh/CD27high T cells. The specimen was blood. The sequence derives from a man between 60 and 70 years old in good health. The chain joins TRBV20-1 to TRBJ2-1; a weak D assignment points to TRBD1 (5 bases agree). The J call is in doubt because the DNA end fits TRBJ2-7 better. Here the CDR3 is given as CSAQTESSYNEQYF. The DNA reads TGCAGTGCCCAGACAGAAAGCTCCTACAATGAGCAGTACTTC.